This T cell receptor beta chain was documented in a study of T cells in tuberculosis. Study background: The T cells targeted glucose monomycolate, a mycobacterial lipid, via CD1B.

The method was immunoSEQ multiplex PCR; TCRdb's version includes in-frame clones alone and lacks a portion of them. The data show tens of thousands of clones, with around 97% seen just once and under 8% held by the top ten. The germline V gene has CDR1 SGHKS and CDR2 YYEKEE (reference sequence). Germline trimming cut 1 base from V and 8 bases from J; bases unmatched to any gene: 7. The CDR3 is 14 residues long. This sequence originates from a donor between 5 and 29 years old with latent tuberculosis or without tuberculosis infection. This chain connects TRBV5-5 to TRBJ1-2; 8 positions agree with TRBD1. The sample consisted of PBMCs. This CDR3 reads CASSLSGGAEGYTF. In nucleotides, the CDR3 is TGTGCCAGCAGCTTGTCAGGGGGCGCTGAAGGCTACACCTTC.